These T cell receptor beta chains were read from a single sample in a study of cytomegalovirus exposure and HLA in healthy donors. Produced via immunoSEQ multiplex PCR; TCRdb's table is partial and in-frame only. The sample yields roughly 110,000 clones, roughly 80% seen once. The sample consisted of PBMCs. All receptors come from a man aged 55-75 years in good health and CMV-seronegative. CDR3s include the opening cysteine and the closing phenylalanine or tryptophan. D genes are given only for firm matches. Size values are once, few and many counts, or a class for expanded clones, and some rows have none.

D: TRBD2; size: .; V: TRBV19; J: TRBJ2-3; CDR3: CASNRLAGYTDTQYF; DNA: TGTGCCAGCAACAGGCTAGCGGGGTACACAGATACGCAGTATTTT
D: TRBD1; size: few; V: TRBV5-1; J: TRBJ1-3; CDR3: CASSFQGAGNTIYF; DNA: TGCGCCAGCAGCTTCCAGGGGGCTGGAAACACCATATATTTT
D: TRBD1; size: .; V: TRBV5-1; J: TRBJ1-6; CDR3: CASSKRQGTDSPLHF; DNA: TGCGCCAGCAGCAAAAGACAGGGAACGGATTCACCCCTCCACTTT
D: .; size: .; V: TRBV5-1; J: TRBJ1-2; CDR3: CASSLDQGPYGYTF; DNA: TGCGCCAGCAGCTTGGATCAGGGGCCCTATGGCTACACCTTC
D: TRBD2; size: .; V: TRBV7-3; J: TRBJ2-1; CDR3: CASSRTSGGPEQFF; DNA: TGTGCCAGCAGCCGGACTAGCGGGGGGCCAGAGCAGTTCTTC
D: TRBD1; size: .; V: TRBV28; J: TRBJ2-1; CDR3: CASLGRDRVSYNEQFF; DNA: TGTGCCAGTTTAGGGCGGGACAGGGTTTCCTACAATGAGCAGTTCTTC
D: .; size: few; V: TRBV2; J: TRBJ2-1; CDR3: CASSGRNYGPGSEQFF; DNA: TGTGCCAGCAGTGGGAGGAATTATGGACCCGGAAGCGAGCAGTTCTTC
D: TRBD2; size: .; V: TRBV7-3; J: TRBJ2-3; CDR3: CASRLAGGTDTQYF; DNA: TGTGCCAGCAGACTAGCGGGGGGTACAGATACGCAGTATTTT
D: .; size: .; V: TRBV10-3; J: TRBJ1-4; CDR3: CAITGHLGEKLFF; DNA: TGTGCCATTACGGGACACCTGGGGGAAAAACTGTTTTTT
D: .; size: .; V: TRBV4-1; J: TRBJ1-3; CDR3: CASSQVWASGNTIYF; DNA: TGCGCCAGCAGCCAAGTTTGGGCTTCTGGAAACACCATATATTTT
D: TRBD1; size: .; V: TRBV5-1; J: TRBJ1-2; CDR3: CASSEGASYGYTF; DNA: TGCGCCAGCAGTGAGGGGGCGAGCTATGGCTACACCTTC
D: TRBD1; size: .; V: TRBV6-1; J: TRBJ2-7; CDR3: CASSEQGAGEQYF; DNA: TGTGCCAGCAGTGAACAGGGGGCGGGGGAGCAGTACTTC
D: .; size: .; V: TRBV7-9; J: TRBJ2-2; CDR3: CASSLVGQPNTGELFF; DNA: TGTGCCAGCAGCTTAGTTGGGCAGCCAAACACCGGGGAGCTGTTTTTT
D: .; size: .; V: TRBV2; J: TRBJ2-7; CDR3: CASSPQAYEQYF; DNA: TGTGCCAGCAGTCCTCAGGCTTACGAGCAGTACTTC
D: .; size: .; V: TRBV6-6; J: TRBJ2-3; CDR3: CASTSTDTQYF; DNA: TGTGCCAGCACTAGCACAGATACGCAGTATTTT
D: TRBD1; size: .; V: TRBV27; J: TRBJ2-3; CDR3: CASSLIGRVGTDTDTQYF; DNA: TGTGCCAGCAGTTTGATAGGGCGCGTCGGGACAGACACAGATACGCAGTATTTT
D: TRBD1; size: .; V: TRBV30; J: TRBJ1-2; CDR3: CAYHRDRAFNYGYTF; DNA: TGTGCCTATCACCGGGACAGGGCATTTAACTATGGCTACACCTTC
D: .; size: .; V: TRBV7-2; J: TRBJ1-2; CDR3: CASSPRGGTPYYGYTF; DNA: TGTGCCAGCAGCCCACGCGGTGGGACACCTTACTATGGCTACACCTTC
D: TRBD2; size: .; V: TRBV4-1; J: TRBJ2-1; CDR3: CASSQSRGAGATNEQFF; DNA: TGCGCCAGCAGCCAGTCTCGGGGAGCGGGGGCAACAAATGAGCAGTTCTTC
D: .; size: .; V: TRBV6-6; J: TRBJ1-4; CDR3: CASSPGGGGNEKLFF; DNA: TGTGCCAGCAGCCCCGGAGGGGGGGGTAATGAAAAACTGTTTTTT
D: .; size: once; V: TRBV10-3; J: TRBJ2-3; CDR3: CAISGAGPRTQYF; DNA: TGTGCCATCAGTGGGGCGGGGCCGCGTACGCAGTATTTT
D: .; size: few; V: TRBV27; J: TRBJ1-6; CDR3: CASSSRADTPLHF; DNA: TGTGCCAGCAGTTCGCGTGCCGACACACCCCTCCACTTT
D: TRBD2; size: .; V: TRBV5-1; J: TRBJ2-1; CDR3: CASSLGASGGNEQFF; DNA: TGCGCCAGCAGCTTGGGGGCTAGCGGTGGAAATGAGCAGTTCTTC
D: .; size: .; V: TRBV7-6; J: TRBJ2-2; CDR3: CASSPEGQSNTGELFF; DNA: TGTGCCAGCAGCCCAGAGGGTCAGTCGAACACCGGGGAGCTGTTTTTT
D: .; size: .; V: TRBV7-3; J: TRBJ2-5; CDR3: CASSLTGGETQYF; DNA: TGTGCCAGCAGCTTAACAGGGGGAGAGACCCAGTACTTC
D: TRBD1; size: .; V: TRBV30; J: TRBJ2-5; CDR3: CAWKGQGKETQYF; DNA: TGTGCCTGGAAGGGACAGGGTAAAGAGACCCAGTACTTC
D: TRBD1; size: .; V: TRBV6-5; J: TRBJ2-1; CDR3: CASSRSGQGKGEQFF; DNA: TGTGCCAGCAGTCGCTCGGGACAGGGGAAAGGAGAGCAGTTCTTC
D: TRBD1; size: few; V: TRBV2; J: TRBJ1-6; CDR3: CASTGTGRESPLHF; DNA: TGTGCCAGCACAGGGACAGGGAGGGAATCACCCCTCCACTTT
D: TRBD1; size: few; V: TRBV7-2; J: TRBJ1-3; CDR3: CASSLGQGHSGNTIYF; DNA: TGTGCCAGCAGCTTAGGACAGGGGCACTCTGGAAACACCATATATTTT
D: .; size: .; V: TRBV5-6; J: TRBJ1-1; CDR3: CASSLRGTEAFF; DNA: TGTGCCAGCAGCTTGAGAGGCACTGAAGCTTTCTTT
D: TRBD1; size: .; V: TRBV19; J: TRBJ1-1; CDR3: CASSWAGTGSLMNTEAFF; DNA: TGTGCCAGTAGCTGGGCCGGGACAGGGAGCCTTATGAACACTGAAGCTTTCTTT
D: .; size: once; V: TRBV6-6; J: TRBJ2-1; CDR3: CASSRTGGGNEQFF; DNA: TGTGCCAGCAGTCGCACAGGTGGAGGGAATGAGCAGTTCTTC
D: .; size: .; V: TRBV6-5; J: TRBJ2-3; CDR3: CASRTVISSTDTQYF; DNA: TGTGCCAGCAGAACAGTCATCTCTAGCACAGATACGCAGTATTTT
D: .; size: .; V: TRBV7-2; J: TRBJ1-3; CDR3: CASSLQPGSSSGNTIYF; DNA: TGTGCCAGCAGCTTACAACCCGGCTCTAGCTCTGGAAACACCATATATTTT
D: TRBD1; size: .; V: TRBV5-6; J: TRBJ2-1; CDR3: CASSLFRGTVYNEQFF; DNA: TGTGCCAGCAGCTTGTTCAGGGGGACAGTCTACAATGAGCAGTTCTTC
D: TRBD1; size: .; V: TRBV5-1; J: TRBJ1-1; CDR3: CASSRRGQGATEAFF; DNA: TGCGCCAGCAGCCGTCGGGGACAGGGGGCCACTGAAGCTTTCTTT
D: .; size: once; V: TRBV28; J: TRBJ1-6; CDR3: CASSLMGGSYNSPLHF; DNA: TGTGCCAGCAGTTTAATGGGGGGCTCCTATAATTCACCCCTCCACTTT
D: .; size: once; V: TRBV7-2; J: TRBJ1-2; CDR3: CASSFERTGNYGYTF; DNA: TGTGCCAGCAGCTTCGAACGGACGGGAAACTATGGCTACACCTTC
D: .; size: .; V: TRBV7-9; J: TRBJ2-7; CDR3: CASSDGTYEQYF; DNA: TGTGCCAGCAGCGACGGGACTTACGAGCAGTACTTC